Listed below are T cell receptor beta chains from one sample, sequenced in a study of T cells in Graves' hyperthyroidism and ophthalmopathy. TCRdb re-analysed the multiplex PCR reads in MiXCR, keeping a single row per CDR3 protein. The sample includes under 350,000 distinct CDR3 sequences, roughly 21% of them seen just once. Sequencing input: blood. The receptors derive from a woman in her fifties or sixties with Graves' hyperthyroidism. Each CDR3 is given with its conserved first and last residue. The D gene is left open where the match is weak. Rows give clone size only sometimes, using once, few, many, or a class for an expanded clone.

CDR3aa | CDR3nt | abundance | d_gene | j_gene | v_gene
CASSPRGFRDNEQFF | TGTGCCAGCAGTCCAAGGGGGTTTAGAGACAATGAGCAGTTCTTC | few | . | TRBJ2-1 | TRBV27
CATSRDSADTQYF | TGTGCCACCAGCAGAGATAGTGCAGATACGCAGTATTTT | . | . | TRBJ2-3 | TRBV15
CSAWDDRSDTQYF | TGCAGTGCGTGGGACGACAGATCAGATACGCAGTATTTT | many | . | TRBJ2-3 | TRBV20-1
CASSFHPESSYNSPLHF | TGTGCCAGCAGCTTCCATCCTGAGAGCTCCTATAATTCACCCCTCCACTTT | many | . | TRBJ1-6 | TRBV28
CSAGTKTDTQYF | TGCAGTGCCGGGACTAAAACAGATACGCAGTATTTT | once | TRBD2 | TRBJ2-3 | TRBV20-1
CARRRGIPGELFF | TGTGCCAGACGGAGGGGGATACCCGGGGAGCTGTTTTTT | many | . | TRBJ2-2 | TRBV2
CASSGTSGLTDTQYF | TGTGCCAGCAGTGGAACTAGCGGTCTCACAGATACGCAGTATTTT | many | TRBD2 | TRBJ2-3 | TRBV2
CASSSAGSTKDTQYF | TGCGCCAGCAGCTCGGCGGGATCGACTAAGGATACGCAGTATTTT | . | . | TRBJ2-3 | TRBV5-1
CASSSAGTGGYEQYF | TGTGCCAGCAGCTCCGCCGGGACAGGGGGCTACGAGCAGTACTTC | many | TRBD1 | TRBJ2-7 | TRBV11-2
CASSQDRLSGAYNEQFF | TGTGCCAGCAGCCAAGATCGTCTGAGCGGGGCCTACAATGAGCAGTTCTTC | many | TRBD2 | TRBJ2-1 | TRBV3-1
CASSYSGASYGYTF | TGTGCCAGCAGTTACTCAGGGGCTTCCTATGGCTACACCTTC | . | . | TRBJ1-2 | TRBV6-5
CSASGAVGGELFF | TGCAGTGCTAGTGGGGCGGTGGGCGGGGAGCTGTTTTTT | few | . | TRBJ2-2 | TRBV20-1
CASSRQALIDTGELFF | TGCGCCAGCAGCCGACAGGCCCTGATCGACACCGGGGAGCTGTTTTTT | many | . | TRBJ2-2 | TRBV4-1
CSATTSGAPTDTQYF | TGCAGCGCCACGACTAGCGGGGCCCCCACAGATACGCAGTATTTT | many | TRBD2 | TRBJ2-3 | TRBV29-1
CASSLMGTQDQPQHF | TGTGCCAGCAGCTTAATGGGGACCCAAGACCAGCCCCAGCATTTT | many | . | TRBJ1-5 | TRBV7-2
CSAGGVDSYEQYF | TGCAGTGCTGGTGGGGTGGACTCCTACGAGCAGTACTTC | . | . | TRBJ2-7 | TRBV20-1
CASSRDLGEKLFF | TGTGCCAGCAGCCGCGACCTGGGAGAAAAACTGTTTTTT | many | . | TRBJ1-4 | TRBV11-1